Below are 8 T cell receptor beta chains sequenced from a single sample in a study of T-cell memory formation after mild COVID-19. TCRdb called the 5' RACE reads again in MiXCR, with one record for every CDR3 protein. The repertoire consists of some 320,000 distinct CDR3 sequences, with roughly an eighth occurring once and the leading ten covering around a fifth. The sample taken for sequencing was PBMCs or a T cell subset sorted from them (not recorded which). The receptors come from a man in his late teens or twenties who had mild COVID-19 (a few samples of this study predate the infection). Cell type and time point are not known.

This clonotype was seen a handful of times. The V call is TRBV29-1, the J call TRBJ2-1, with D uncertain. This CDR3 contains 15 residues. Germline V gives CDR1 SQVTM, CDR2 ANQGSEA. Trimming cost V 4 bases and J 7 bases, with 20 bases left between them. CDR3 DNA: TGCAGCGTTGGGTTAGGTTTTCAGAACGTTAATGAGCAGTTCTTC. Translation gives CSVGLGFQNVNEQFF.

This chain links TRBV5-1 with TRBJ2-3; tentative D call: TRBD1 (7 bases). CDR3 length: 16 amino acids. CDR1 is SGHRS and CDR2 is YFSETQ in the germline V gene. V dropped 0 bases and J dropped 4 bases, with 15 bases sitting between them. The CDR3 is CASSLGSGGGPDTQYF. The DNA of the CDR3 is TGCGCCAGCAGCTTGGGATCAGGGGGAGGTCCAGATACGCAGTATTTT.

This clonotype turned up a few times. This sequence joins TRBV4-3 and TRBJ1-2; no clear D. The germline V gene has CDR1 LGHNA and CDR2 YSLEER. V was clipped by 4 bases and J by 8 bases, with 14 bases between them. The CDR3 length is 13 residues. The chain's CDR3 is CASSLEREGGYTF. The CDR3 nucleotides read TGCGCCAGCAGCCTCGAGAGGGAGGGCGGCTACACCTTC.

The rearrangement links TRBV9 to TRBJ1-4; D is ambiguous. In germline, CDR1 is SGDLS, CDR2 YYNGEE. The CDR3 spans 16 residues. V shed 0 bases and J shed 4 bases, with 13 bases lying between them. This CDR3 reads CASSVGVTPGNEKLFF. The CDR3 bases are TGTGCCAGCAGCGTAGGGGTCACGCCTGGTAATGAAAAACTGTTTTTT.

The DNA for the CDR3 is TGTGCCAGCAGTCGATCCCGGGCTAGCGGGAGGACCCAGTACTTC. It translates to CASSRSRASGRTQYF. This rearrangement joins TRBV6-2 or TRBV6-3 to TRBJ2-5, with TRBD2 matching 10 bases. Germline assignment: CDR1 MNHEY and CDR2 SVGEGT. The CDR3 runs to 15 residues. The V gene end was trimmed by 5 bases and the J gene end by 7 bases; junction bases not matched to a gene: 10.

This clonotype was seen ten or more times. This rearrangement joins TRBV11-2 to TRBJ1-5; D call uncertain. V was shortened by 4 bases and J by 6 bases, with 10 bases between the two germline ends. CDR1 SGHAT and CDR2 FQNNGV come from the germline V gene. The CDR3 is 13 residues long. The CDR3 spells CASSSDGFQPQHF. The CDR3, as DNA: TGTGCCAGCAGCTCCGACGGGTTTCAGCCCCAGCATTTT.

The V and J genes are TRBV28 and TRBJ2-3; tentatively, D is TRBD2 (5 bases). V lost 5 bases and J lost 2, with 17 bases in between. Per the germline V gene, CDR1 is MDHEN and CDR2 is SYDVKM. The CDR3 spans 16 residues. CDR3 in DNA: TGTGCCAGCAGTGAACCGGAGGCCTCTCTCACAGATACGCAGTATTTT. It is translated as CASSEPEASLTDTQYF.

The chain is built from TRBV5-1 and TRBJ2-3, with D unclear. With 2 bases removed from V and 2 bases from J, the gap between germline ends came to 9 bases. This CDR3 comprises 14 residues. Germline V lookup: CDR1 SGHRS, CDR2 YFSETQ. As DNA, the CDR3 is TGCGCCAGCAGCTTTCGAGACTCCACAGATACGCAGTATTTT. Residues: CASSFRDSTDTQYF.